This is a list of T cell receptor beta chains from one sample in a study of T-cell memory formation after mild COVID-19. One entry per CDR3 protein results from TCRdb running MiXCR on the 5' RACE reads. The sample has about 620,000 distinct CDR3 sequences, more than 15% seen once; the top ten hold more than 10%. The material sequenced was PBMCs or a T cell subset sorted from them (not recorded which). The receptors shown here come from an adult woman who had mild COVID-19 (a few samples of this study predate the infection). Cell type and time point are not known. Both conserved end residues are part of each CDR3. A D gene is named only where the DNA matches it firmly. Clone sizes are given selectively: once, few, many, or a class where the clone is expanded.

TRBD2	TRBJ2-7	few	TRBV6-2/TRBV6-3	CASLGTSRSEQYF	TGTGCCAGCCTCGGGACTAGTCGTTCCGAGCAGTACTTC
-	TRBJ1-6	few	TRBV7-9	CASSSGQSGALHF	TGTGCCAGCAGCTCCGGACAAAGCGGAGCCCTCCACTTT
-	TRBJ2-3	-	TRBV30	CASGLITDTQYF	TGTGCCTCGGGCTTGATCACAGATACGCAGTATTTT
TRBD1	TRBJ2-3	few	TRBV5-1	CASSRALQGARLDTQYF	TGCGCCAGCAGCCGTGCTCTACAGGGGGCGCGTCTAGATACGCAGTATTTT
TRBD2	TRBJ2-5	-	TRBV6-5	CASSYGASGEQETQYF	TGTGCCAGCAGTTACGGGGCTAGCGGGGAACAAGAGACCCAGTACTTC
-	TRBJ1-4	few	TRBV30	CAWSVDEKLFF	TGTGCCTGGAGTGTGGACGAAAAACTGTTTTTT
-	TRBJ2-3	few	TRBV6-6	CASSDSYATQYF	TGTGCCAGCAGTGATAGCTACGCTACGCAGTATTTT
TRBD2	TRBJ2-5	few	TRBV11-3	CASSLGGLAGGETQYF	TGTGCCAGCAGCCTAGGAGGACTAGCGGGAGGAGAGACCCAGTACTTC
-	TRBJ2-1	-	TRBV12-3/TRBV12-4	CASRSGTYGQFF	TGTGCCAGCAGATCAGGGACCTATGGGCAGTTCTTC
TRBD2	TRBJ2-1	few	TRBV20-1	CSARDGGETRVARVYNEQFF	TGCAGTGCTAGAGATGGGGGGGAGACTAGAGTCGCTCGCGTGTACAATGAGCAGTTCTTC
-	TRBJ2-2	-	TRBV15	CATSPRAEGLNTGELFF	TGTGCCACCAGCCCCAGGGCTGAGGGACTCAACACCGGGGAGCTGTTTTTT
TRBD2	TRBJ2-1	-	TRBV6-2/TRBV6-3	CASSPGLAGGGEQFF	TGTGCCAGCAGCCCCGGACTAGCTGGTGGGGGTGAGCAGTTCTTC
-	TRBJ2-7	many	TRBV12-3/TRBV12-4	CASSLKVEQYF	TGTGCCAGCAGTTTAAAGGTGGAGCAGTACTTC
TRBD2	TRBJ2-2	-	TRBV12-3/TRBV12-4	CASSPRLAGNTGELFF	TGTGCCAGCAGTCCACGACTAGCGGGAAACACCGGGGAGCTGTTTTTT
TRBD2	TRBJ2-2	-	TRBV9	CSSSPRGGNTGELFF	TGTTCCAGCAGCCCCCGGGGGGGAAACACCGGGGAGCTGTTTTTT
TRBD2	TRBJ2-3	few	TRBV9	CASSVAPRSGVGDTQYF	TGTGCCAGCAGCGTAGCTCCGAGGAGCGGGGTTGGAGATACGCAGTATTTT
-	TRBJ2-3	few	TRBV21-1	CASSREGREDTQYF	TGTGCCAGCAGCAGAGAGGGCCGGGAAGATACGCAGTATTTT
-	TRBJ2-6	-	TRBV21-1	CASSKGTGGCGANVLTF	TGTGCCAGCAGCAAAGGGACAGGGGGCTGTGGGGCCAACGTCCTGACTTTC
-	TRBJ2-7	-	TRBV30	CAWRGGLTSYEQYF	TGTGCCTGGAGGGGGGGCCTCACCTCCTACGAGCAGTACTTC
TRBD1	TRBJ2-7	few	TRBV12-3/TRBV12-4	CASRSGTGTSQYF	TGTGCCAGCAGGTCCGGGACAGGGACCTCCCAGTACTTC
-	TRBJ1-1	many	TRBV3-1	CASSQGSETEAFF	TGTGCCAGCAGCCAAGGGTCAGAAACTGAAGCTTTCTTT
-	TRBJ1-2	few	TRBV29-1	CSVGGLEGYTF	TGCAGCGTTGGGGGCCTTGAAGGGTACACCTTC
-	TRBJ2-2	-	TRBV3-1	CASSQEGQGTGELFF	TGTGCCAGCAGCCAAGAAGGGCAGGGGACCGGGGAGCTGTTTTTT
TRBD2	TRBJ2-3	few	TRBV5-4	CASSPPGAGGRTDTQYF	TGTGCCAGCAGCCCCCCCGGAGCGGGGGGCCGCACAGATACGCAGTATTTT
-	TRBJ1-5	few	TRBV6-6	CASSSPAGEQPQHF	TGTGCCAGCAGTTCCCCGGCAGGGGAGCAGCCCCAGCATTTT
-	TRBJ1-6	-	TRBV7-8	CASSGVDRGVNSPLHF	TGTGCCAGCAGCGGAGTCGACAGAGGCGTAAATTCACCCCTCCACTTT
-	TRBJ2-1	-	TRBV4-1	CASSHPAAYNEQFF	TGCGCCAGCAGCCACCCGGCGGCATACAATGAGCAGTTCTTC
-	TRBJ2-5	few	TRBV29-1	CSVIDLTRRETQYF	TGCAGCGTTATTGACCTCACCCGAAGGGAGACCCAGTACTTC
-	TRBJ2-3	-	TRBV10-3	CAISQEFTDTQYF	TGTGCCATCAGTCAAGAGTTTACAGATACGCAGTATTTT
-	TRBJ2-1	-	TRBV5-1	CASSLLEGRYNEQFF	TGCGCCAGCAGCTTGCTCGAGGGACGCTACAATGAGCAGTTCTTC